This entry is about one T cell receptor (beta chain). The antigen it recognizes is unknown. There are no base qualities to consult, and no much larger clone falls within one base. The sample comes from a study of CD8+ T cells in alopecia areata (dated by TCRdb to between 2018 and 2020). Study-level background: Treated patients were enrolled in an open-label pilot trial of oral tofacitinib, 5 to 10 mg twice daily, for moderate-to-severe alopecia areata. In treated patients, disease severity was measured using the SALT score, which gives the percentage of scalp surface area affected. RNA was obtained with the PAXgene miRNA kit for fixed scalp, the miRNeasy kit for PBMCs, and the RNeasy kit for mouse skin. High-throughput TCRbeta sequencing was used to examine T cell clonal expansion in alopecia areata in both the C3H/HeJ mouse model and human patients. immunoSEQ multiplex PCR using 35 Vbeta forward primers and 13 Jbeta reverse primers was used to amplify TCRbeta CDR3 regions. Patients received tofacitinib for 6 to 18 months and were then followed off drug for 6 months to check for delayed response and recurrence. Human TCRbeta sequencing covered scalp tissue and sorted CD4+ and CD8+ peripheral blood T cells from patchy and totalis/universalis alopecia areata patients and healthy controls. Scalp clonality was compared among normal scalp (n=4), patchy alopecia areata scalp (n=8), and alopecia totalis/universalis scalp (n=8). Tofacitinib-treated patients had biopsies at baseline and at 4 and 24 weeks of treatment, with a later scalp biopsy in several patients.

What this sample's time point label stands for: about 5 months on oral tofacitinib. The sample's treatment or condition label is to be understood as: oral pan-JAK inhibitor, 5-10 mg twice daily. Lesional scalp punch biopsies and peripheral blood were obtained from alopecia areata patients. PBMCs were isolated by density centrifugation and stained for CD3, CD4 and CD8, after which CD4+ and CD8+ T cells were sorted on a FACSAria. Receptors were amplified or captured by the immunoSEQ multiplex PCR assay. RNA was extracted from all samples and reverse transcribed into cDNA, which served as template for TCR sequencing. First-strand cDNA was synthesized with SuperScript III using a 2:1 mix of oligo-dT and random hexamers. A synthetic immune receptor repertoire was used to assess amplification bias, and residual bias was removed computationally. The original methods were these. Raw reads were preprocessed to remove errors, and CDR3 was defined by IMGT conventions from the conserved cysteine to phenylalanine. To get clonality, Shannon entropy was normalized by log2 of the number of productive unique TCRs and the result was subtracted from 1. Whether scalp clones were CD4 or CD8 was inferred by matching scalp TCRbeta sequences against CD4 and CD8 repertoires sorted from blood. TCRdb provides this immuneACCESS table in a form limited to in-frame rearrangements. Some clones are lacking; in checked studies, under half of them reflect an unresolved V gene, and why the rest are absent is not known. V, J and clone size are those of that table, while D and trimming were read from the DNA. In this sample the table shows 200,000 or so clones, roughly 64% of which occur a single time. The ten largest make up roughly 5.8% of the sample.

Broader findings and caveats from the paper: The treated cohort was small, with a single nonresponder, so links between baseline CD8+ expansion and response need larger studies. TCR sequences shared between patients were less clear than in mice, possibly partly because of HLA diversity in the patient population. Resident alphabeta T cells in normal human skin are also sequenced, complicating scalp TCR repertoire analysis, unlike mouse skin dominated by gammadelta T cells. With tofacitinib, both scalp clonality and the number of expanded CD8+ clones among the top 100 scalp clones went down significantly. Many expanded lesional clones persisted in scalp and blood during tofacitinib treatment, which may partly explain relapse after stopping treatment. Compared with normal scalp, lesional scalp had higher clonality and more expanded CD8+ clones, particularly in alopecia totalis/universalis, a pattern that suggests antigenic drive.

Relative to germline, V is missing 6 bases and J is missing 8 bases, with 11 bases of the junction outside any gene match. From its cysteine to its phenylalanine, the CDR3 spans 13 amino acids. Only the CDR3 DNA is retained, 39 bases long and in frame from the first base. Taken from the germline V gene, the CDR1 and CDR2 loops are SQVTM and ANQGSEA. The specimen was CD4+ T cells sorted from blood, collected at week 24, from a patient treated with tofacitinib. The chain couples TRBV29-1 to TRBJ1-2; 8 middle bases align to TRBD1. The TCR originated in a human donor with alopecia areata. The base sequence is TGCAGCGTATCAGGGGGCCGGGCGGGAGGCTACACCTTC. Its translation is CSVSGGRAGGYTF.